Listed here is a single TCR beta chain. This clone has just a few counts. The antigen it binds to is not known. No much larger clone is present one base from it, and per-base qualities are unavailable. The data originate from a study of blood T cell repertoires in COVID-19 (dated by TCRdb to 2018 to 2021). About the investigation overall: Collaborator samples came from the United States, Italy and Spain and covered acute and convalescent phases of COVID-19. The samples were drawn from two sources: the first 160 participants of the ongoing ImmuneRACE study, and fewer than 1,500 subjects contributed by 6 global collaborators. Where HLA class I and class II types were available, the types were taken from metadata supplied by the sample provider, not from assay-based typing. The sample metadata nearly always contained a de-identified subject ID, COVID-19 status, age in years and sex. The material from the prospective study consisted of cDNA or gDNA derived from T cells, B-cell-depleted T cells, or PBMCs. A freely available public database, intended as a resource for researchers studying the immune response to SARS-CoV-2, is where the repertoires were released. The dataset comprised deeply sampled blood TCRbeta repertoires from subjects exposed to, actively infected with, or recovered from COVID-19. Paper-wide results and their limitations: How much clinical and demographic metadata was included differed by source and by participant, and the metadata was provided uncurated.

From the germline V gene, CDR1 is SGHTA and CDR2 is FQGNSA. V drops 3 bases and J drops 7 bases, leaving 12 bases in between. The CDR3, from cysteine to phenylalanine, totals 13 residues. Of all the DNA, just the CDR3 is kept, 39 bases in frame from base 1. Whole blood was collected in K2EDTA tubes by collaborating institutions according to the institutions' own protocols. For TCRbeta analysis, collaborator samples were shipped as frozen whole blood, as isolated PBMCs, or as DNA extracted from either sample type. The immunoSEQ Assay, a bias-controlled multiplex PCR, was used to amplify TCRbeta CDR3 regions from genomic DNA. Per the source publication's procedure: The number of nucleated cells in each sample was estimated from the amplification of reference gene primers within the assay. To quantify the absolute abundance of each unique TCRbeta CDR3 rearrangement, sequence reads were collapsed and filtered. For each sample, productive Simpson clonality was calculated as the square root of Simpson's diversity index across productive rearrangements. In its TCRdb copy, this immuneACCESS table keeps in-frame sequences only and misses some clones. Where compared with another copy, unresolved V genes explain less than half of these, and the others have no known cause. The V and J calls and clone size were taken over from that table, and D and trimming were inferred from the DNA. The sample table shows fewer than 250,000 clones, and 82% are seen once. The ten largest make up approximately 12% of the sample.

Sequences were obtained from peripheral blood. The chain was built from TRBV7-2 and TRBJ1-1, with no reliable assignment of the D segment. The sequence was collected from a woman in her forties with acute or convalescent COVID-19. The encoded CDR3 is CASSLRVENEAFF. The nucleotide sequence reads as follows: TGTGCCAGCAGCTTGAGGGTCGAGAATGAAGCTTTCTTT. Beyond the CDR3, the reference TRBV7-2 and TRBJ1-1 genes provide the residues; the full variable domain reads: GAGVSQSPSNKVTEKGKDVELRCDPISGHTALYWYRQSLGQGLEFLIYFQGNSAPDKSGLPSDRFSAERTGGSVSTLTIQRTQQEDSAVYLCASSLRVENEAFFGQGTRLTVV.